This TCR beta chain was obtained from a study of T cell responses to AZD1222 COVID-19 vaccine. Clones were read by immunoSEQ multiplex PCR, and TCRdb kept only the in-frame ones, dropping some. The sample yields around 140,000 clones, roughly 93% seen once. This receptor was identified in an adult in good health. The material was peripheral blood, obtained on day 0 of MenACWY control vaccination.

In nucleotides, the CDR3 is TGTGCCAGCAGCTTACGACAGGGTAGCTACGAGCAGTACTTC. Amino acid sequence: CASSLRQGSYEQYF. The V and J genes are TRBV7-9 and TRBJ2-7; 7 positions agree with TRBD1. The V gene's germline CDR1 is SEHNR and CDR2 FQNEAQ (reference sequence). After removal of 2 bases from V and 3 bases from J, the junction contained 4 bases not matched to a gene. CDR3 length: 14 residues.